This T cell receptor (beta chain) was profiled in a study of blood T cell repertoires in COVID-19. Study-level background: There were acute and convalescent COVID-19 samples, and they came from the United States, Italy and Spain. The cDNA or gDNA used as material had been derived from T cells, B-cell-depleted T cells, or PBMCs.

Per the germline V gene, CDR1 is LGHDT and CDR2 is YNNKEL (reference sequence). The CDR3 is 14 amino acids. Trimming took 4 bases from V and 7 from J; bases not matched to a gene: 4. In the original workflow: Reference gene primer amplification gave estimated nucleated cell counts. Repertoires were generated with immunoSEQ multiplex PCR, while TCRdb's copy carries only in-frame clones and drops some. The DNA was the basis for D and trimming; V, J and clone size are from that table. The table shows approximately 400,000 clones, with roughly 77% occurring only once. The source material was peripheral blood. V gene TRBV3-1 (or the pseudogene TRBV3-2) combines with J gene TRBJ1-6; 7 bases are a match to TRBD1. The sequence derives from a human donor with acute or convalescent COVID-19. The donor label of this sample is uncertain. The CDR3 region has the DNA TGTGCCAGCAGCCGGACAGGTGCCAATTCACCCCTCCACTTT. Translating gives CASSRTGANSPLHF.